This TCR beta chain was profiled in a study of T cell repertoires in cytomegalovirus infection. Study summary: Signatures in public TCR beta sequences pointed to both CMV infection and matching HLA type. General study findings and limits: Ex vivo responses were dominated by HLA-C-restricted CMV-specific TCR beta clonotypes. Carriers of CMV and the relevant HLA type were discriminated by public TCR beta frequency.

To note about this clonotype: Its specificity is not known.

V shed 9 bases and J 1 base; nucleotides not matched to a gene: 3. The CDR3 contains 13 residues. CDR1 and CDR2 (germline): LNHDA, SQIVND (reference sequence). TCRdb redid the calling of the reads with MiXCR, one entry per CDR3 protein. The sample yields fewer than 1,000,000 distinct CDR3 sequences, approximately 31% seen once. The sample here was cultured CD8+ T cells from PBMCs, taken from culture after CMV antigen stimulation. The TCR was taken from a human donor in good health (CMV status not recorded). Some clones in this sample may be carry-over from other donors' samples. This chain joins TRBV19 and TRBJ1-5; TRBD1 matches 7 bases. DNA of the CDR3: TGTGCCAGCAACAGGGGCAGCAATCAGCCCCAGCATTTT. The encoded protein is CASNRGSNQPQHF.